The source of this T cell receptor beta chain is a study of response to subunit inactivated influenza vaccine. Each CDR3 protein gets one entry after TCRdb re-called the RT-PCR reads with MiXCR. The repertoire holds around 530,000 distinct CDR3 sequences, with approximately 17% as singletons. The CDR3 consists of 13 residues. Overall study results and limits: It was the authors' suggestion that each seasonal influenza vaccination recruits few new T cells.

Points on this clonotype: Its antigen is unknown. An end of the junction differs from the germline gene, which may be a read error.

The genes are TRBV12-3 or TRBV12-4 and TRBJ2-3, with D hard to call. The source was CD4+ T cells sorted from PBMCs, collected 23 months after vaccination. The clonotype originates from a man between 50 and 69 years old who received an inactivated influenza vaccine. Written as DNA, the CDR3 is TGTGCCAGCAGTTTGCGGATCACAGATAAGCAGTATTTT. Amino acid sequence: CASSLRITDKQYF.